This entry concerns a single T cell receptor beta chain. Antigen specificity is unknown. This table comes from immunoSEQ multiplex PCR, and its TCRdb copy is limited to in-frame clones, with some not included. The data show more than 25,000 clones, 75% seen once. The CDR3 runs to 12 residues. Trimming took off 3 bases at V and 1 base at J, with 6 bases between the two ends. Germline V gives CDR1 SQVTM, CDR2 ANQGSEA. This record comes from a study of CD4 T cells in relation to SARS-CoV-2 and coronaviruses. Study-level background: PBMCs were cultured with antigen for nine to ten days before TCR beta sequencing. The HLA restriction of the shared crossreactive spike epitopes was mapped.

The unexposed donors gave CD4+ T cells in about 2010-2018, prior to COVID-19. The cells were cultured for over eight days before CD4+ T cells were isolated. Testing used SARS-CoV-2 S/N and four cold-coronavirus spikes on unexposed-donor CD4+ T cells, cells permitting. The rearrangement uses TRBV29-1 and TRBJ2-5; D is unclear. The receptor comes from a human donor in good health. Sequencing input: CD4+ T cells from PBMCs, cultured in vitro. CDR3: CSVDNSQETQYF. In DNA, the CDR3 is TGCAGCGTTGACAACAGCCAAGAGACCCAGTACTTC.